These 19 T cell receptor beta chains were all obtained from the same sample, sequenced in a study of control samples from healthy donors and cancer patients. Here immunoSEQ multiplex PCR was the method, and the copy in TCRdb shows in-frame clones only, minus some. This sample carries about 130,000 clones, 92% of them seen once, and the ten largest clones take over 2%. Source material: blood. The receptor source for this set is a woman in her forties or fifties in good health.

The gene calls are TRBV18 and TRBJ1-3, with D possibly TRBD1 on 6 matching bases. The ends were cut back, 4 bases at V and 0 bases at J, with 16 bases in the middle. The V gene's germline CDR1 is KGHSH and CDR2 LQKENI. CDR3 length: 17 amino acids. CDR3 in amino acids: CASSLSTGGSSGNTIYF. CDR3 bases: TGTGCCAGCTCACTCTCGACAGGCGGAAGCTCTGGAAACACCATATATTTT.

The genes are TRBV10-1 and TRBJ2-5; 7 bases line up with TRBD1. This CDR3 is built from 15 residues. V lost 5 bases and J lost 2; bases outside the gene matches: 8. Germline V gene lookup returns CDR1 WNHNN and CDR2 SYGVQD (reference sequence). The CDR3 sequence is CASSRGQTGQETQYF. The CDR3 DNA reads TGCGCCAGCAGTAGGGGGCAAACTGGGCAAGAGACCCAGTACTTC.

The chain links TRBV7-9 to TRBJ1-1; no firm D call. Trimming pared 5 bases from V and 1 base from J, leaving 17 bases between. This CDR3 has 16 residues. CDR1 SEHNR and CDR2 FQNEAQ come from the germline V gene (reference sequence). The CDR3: CASSHPMAVSNTEAFF. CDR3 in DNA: TGTGCCAGCAGCCACCCCATGGCGGTTTCGAACACTGAAGCTTTCTTT.

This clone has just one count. CDR3 protein: CASSFTGGNQPQHF. The CDR3 region has the DNA TGTGCCAGCAGTTTTACAGGCGGCAATCAGCCCCAGCATTTT. The chain has TRBV28 and TRBJ1-5; possible D gene TRBD1, 5 bases. This CDR3 has 14 residues. The germline V gene encodes CDR1 MDHEN and CDR2 SYDVKM. Trimming pared 3 bases from V and 2 bases from J, leaving 8 bases between.

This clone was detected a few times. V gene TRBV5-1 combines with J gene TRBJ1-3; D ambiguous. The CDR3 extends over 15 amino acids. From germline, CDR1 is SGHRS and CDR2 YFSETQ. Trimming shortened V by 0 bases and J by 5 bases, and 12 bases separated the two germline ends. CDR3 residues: CASSLDGRDRNTIYF. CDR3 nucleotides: TGCGCCAGCAGCTTGGATGGTAGGGATCGAAACACCATATATTTT. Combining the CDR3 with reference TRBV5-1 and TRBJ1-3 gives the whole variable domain KAGVTQTPRYLIKTRGQQVTLSCSPISGHRSVSWYQQTPGQGLQFLFEYFSETQRNKGNFPGRFSGRQFSNSRSEMNVSTLELGDSALYLCASSLDGRDRNTIYFGEGSWLTVV.

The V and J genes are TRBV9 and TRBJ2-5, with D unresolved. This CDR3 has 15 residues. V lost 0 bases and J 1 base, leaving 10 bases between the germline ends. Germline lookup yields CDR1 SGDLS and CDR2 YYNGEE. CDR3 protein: CASSVEGRPQETQYF. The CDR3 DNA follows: TGTGCCAGCAGCGTAGAAGGGCGCCCCCAAGAGACCCAGTACTTC.

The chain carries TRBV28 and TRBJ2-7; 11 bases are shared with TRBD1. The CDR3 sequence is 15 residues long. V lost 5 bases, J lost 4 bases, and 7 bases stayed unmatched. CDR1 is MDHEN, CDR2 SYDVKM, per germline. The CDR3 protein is CASSPRTGGRYEQYF. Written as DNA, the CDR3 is TGTGCCAGCAGTCCGAGGACAGGGGGCCGATACGAGCAGTACTTC.

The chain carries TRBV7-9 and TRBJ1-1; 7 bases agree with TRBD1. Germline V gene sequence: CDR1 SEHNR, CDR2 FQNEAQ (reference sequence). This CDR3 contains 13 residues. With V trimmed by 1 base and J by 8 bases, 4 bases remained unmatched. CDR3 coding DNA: TGTGCCAGCAGCTTAGAGGGGGCGGGCGAAGCTTTCTTT. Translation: CASSLEGAGEAFF.

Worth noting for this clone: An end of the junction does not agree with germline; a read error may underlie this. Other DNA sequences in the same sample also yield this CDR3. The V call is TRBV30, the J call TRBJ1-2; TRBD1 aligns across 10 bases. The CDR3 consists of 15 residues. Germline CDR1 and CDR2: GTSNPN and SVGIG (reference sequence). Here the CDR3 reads CAWSRQGARYYGYTF. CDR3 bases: TGTGCCTGGAGTAGACAGGGGGCGCGGTACTATGGCTACACCTTT.

CDR3 bases: TGTGCCAGCTCACCAGGAGGTCCGGGGAGCAATCAGCCCCAGCATTTT. Translated, it gives CASSPGGPGSNQPQHF. The chain joins TRBV18 to TRBJ1-5; D remains unclear. There are 16 residues in the CDR3. V lost 2 bases, J lost 1 base, and 12 bases lay in between. Germline V gives CDR1 KGHSH, CDR2 LQKENI.

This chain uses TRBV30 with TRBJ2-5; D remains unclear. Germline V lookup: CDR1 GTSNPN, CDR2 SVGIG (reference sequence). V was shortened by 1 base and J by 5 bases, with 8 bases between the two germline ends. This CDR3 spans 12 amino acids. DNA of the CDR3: TGTGCCTGGAGTGAGGGCGGTGAGACCCAGTACTTC. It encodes CAWSEGGETQYF. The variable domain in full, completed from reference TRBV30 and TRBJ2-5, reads SQTIHQWPATLVQPVGSPLSLECTVEGTSNPNLYWYRQAAGRGLQLLFYSVGIGQISSEVPQNLSASRPQDRQFILSSKKLLLSDSGFYLCAWSEGGETQYFGPGTRLLVL.

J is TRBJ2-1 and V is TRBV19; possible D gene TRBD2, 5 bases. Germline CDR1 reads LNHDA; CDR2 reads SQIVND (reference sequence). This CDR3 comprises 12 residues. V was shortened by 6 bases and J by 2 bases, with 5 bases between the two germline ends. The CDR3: CASSGTYNEQFF. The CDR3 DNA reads TGTGCCAGTAGCGGGACCTACAATGAGCAGTTCTTC.

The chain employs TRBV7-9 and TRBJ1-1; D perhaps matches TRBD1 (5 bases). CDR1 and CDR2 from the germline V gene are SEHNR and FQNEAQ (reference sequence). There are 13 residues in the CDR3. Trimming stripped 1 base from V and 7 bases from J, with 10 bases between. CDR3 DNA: TGTGCCAGCAGCTTAGTCGCCAGGGATGAAGCTTTCTTT. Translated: CASSLVARDEAFF.

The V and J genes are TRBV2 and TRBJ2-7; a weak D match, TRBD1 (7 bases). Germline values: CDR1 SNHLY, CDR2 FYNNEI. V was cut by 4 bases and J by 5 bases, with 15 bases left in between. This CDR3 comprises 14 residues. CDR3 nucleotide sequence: TGTGCCAGCAGTGTTCGTCAGGGGGGCCACGAGCAGTACTTC. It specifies CASSVRQGGHEQYF.

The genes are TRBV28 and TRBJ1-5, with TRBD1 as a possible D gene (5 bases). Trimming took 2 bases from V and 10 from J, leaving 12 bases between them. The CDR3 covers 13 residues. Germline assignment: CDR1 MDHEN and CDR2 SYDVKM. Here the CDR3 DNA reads TGTGCCAGCAGTTTAAGGGCAGGGAAACCCCAGCATTTT. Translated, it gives CASSLRAGKPQHF.

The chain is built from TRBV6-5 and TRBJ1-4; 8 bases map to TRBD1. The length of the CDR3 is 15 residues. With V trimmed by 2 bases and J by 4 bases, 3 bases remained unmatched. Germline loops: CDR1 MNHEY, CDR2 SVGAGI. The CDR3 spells CASSYLGQVNEKLFF. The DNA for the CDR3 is TGTGCCAGCAGTTACCTGGGACAGGTTAATGAAAAACTGTTTTTT.

The CDR3 DNA reads TGTGCCAGCAGTCCATTTGGACAGGGGGCCGTTAGCAATCAGCCCCAGCATTTT. Amino acid sequence: CASSPFGQGAVSNQPQHF. The J gene is TRBJ1-5, the V gene TRBV6-6; 11 positions agree with TRBD1. Trimming at V came to 5 bases and at J to 0 bases, leaving 9 bases not matched to a gene. Germline V gene data show CDR1 as MNHNY and CDR2 as SVGAGI (reference sequence). This CDR3 is 18 amino acids long.

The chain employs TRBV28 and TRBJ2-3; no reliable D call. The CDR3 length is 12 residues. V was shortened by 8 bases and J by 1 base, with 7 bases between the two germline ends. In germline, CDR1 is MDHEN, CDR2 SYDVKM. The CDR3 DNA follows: TGTGCCAGCGAGAGCGGCACAGATACGCAGTATTTT. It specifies CASESGTDTQYF.

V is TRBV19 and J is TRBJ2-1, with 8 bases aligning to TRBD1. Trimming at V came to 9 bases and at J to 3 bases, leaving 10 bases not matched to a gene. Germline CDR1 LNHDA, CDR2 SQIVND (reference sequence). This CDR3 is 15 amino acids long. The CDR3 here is CASILPGQVYNEQFF. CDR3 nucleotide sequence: TGTGCCAGCATACTCCCGGGACAGGTCTACAATGAGCAGTTCTTC.